This T cell receptor (beta chain) was recovered during a study of human T cells and chemical hapten exposure. Treatment reported: therapeutic diphenylcyclopropenone sensitization with weekly scalp DPC. Library construction involved attaching unique molecular identifiers to individual cDNA molecules, which allowed quantitative, reproducible TCR counting. TCRdb called the reads again in MiXCR, with one record for every CDR3 protein. Here the sample spans about 5,200 distinct CDR3 sequences, 55% being singletons. CDR1 is SGHAT, CDR2 FQNNGV, per germline. V lost 6 bases to trimming and J lost 3 bases; unmatched junction nucleotides: 2. This CDR3 spans 14 amino acids.

The clonotype was recovered from an adult with alopecia areata. Some clones in this sample may be carry-over from other donors' samples. This table probably holds off-target reads from a library built for another chain. The chain is built from TRBV11-2 and TRBJ2-1, with 10 nucleotides matching TRBD2. The source was whole blood, collected before DPC sensitization or 2, 6, or about 24 weeks after (not recorded which). CDR3 nucleotides: TGTGCCAGCAGGGGACTAGCGCGCTACAATGAGCAGTTCTTC. Translation gives CASRGLARYNEQFF.